The clone carrying this T cell receptor beta chain was picked up many times. Other DNA sequences in this specimen translate into the identical CDR3. This sample is part of a study of shared clonotypes between healthy human individuals. Method: immunoSEQ multiplex PCR; TCRdb's copy keeps in-frame clones and lacks some. The sample has about 1 million clones; about 74% are singletons. The CDR3 consists of 11 residues. CDR1 SGHRS and CDR2 YFSETQ come from the germline V gene. Trimming cost V 1 base and J 4 bases, with 2 bases left between them. The sequenced material came from memory CD4+ T cells sorted from blood. The sample's subset: CD45RA-negative fraction. The receptor's source is a man younger than 30 in good health. The chain uses TRBV5-1 and TRBJ2-5; D is unclear. CDR3 sequence (DNA): TGCGCCAGCAGCTTGACAGAGACCCAGTACTTC. Translation gives CASSLTETQYF.